These T cell receptor beta chains were read from a single sample in a study of cytomegalovirus exposure and HLA in healthy donors. Sequenced by immunoSEQ multiplex PCR; TCRdb stores in-frame clones only, minus some. The data contain approximately 160,000 clones, roughly 80% of them singletons. Sample: PBMCs. These receptors originate from a male donor in good health and CMV-seronegative. Each CDR3 is given with its conserved first and last residue. Fields, in order: CDR3 DNA, CDR3 protein, J gene, V gene, CDR3 length, clone size, D gene. D genes are given only for firm matches. The size of a clone is reported for some rows only, either as once, few or many, or as a class for expanded clones.

CDR3 DNA: TGTGCCAGCAGCTTGGACAGGGTTACGGATCATAGCACCGGGGAGCTGTTTTTT; CDR3 protein: CASSLDRVTDHSTGELFF; J gene: TRBJ2-2; V gene: TRBV5-4; CDR3 length: 18; clone size: -; D gene: -
CDR3 DNA: TGTGCTAGTGGTTTGGTAGAGGTAGAGACCCAGTACTTC; CDR3 protein: CASGLVEVETQYF; J gene: TRBJ2-5; V gene: TRBV12-5; CDR3 length: 13; clone size: -; D gene: -
CDR3 DNA: TGTGCCAGTAGTACCCAAGCGCAAGAGACCCAGTACTTC; CDR3 protein: CASSTQAQETQYF; J gene: TRBJ2-5; V gene: TRBV19; CDR3 length: 13; clone size: -; D gene: -
CDR3 DNA: TGCGCCAGCAGCCCCGGACAGGGGATTGAAAAACTGTTTTTT; CDR3 protein: CASSPGQGIEKLFF; J gene: TRBJ1-4; V gene: TRBV5-1; CDR3 length: 14; clone size: -; D gene: TRBD1
CDR3 DNA: TGTGCCAGCAGCCAACTTATCCAAGCGGGGGAGACCGGGGAGCTGTTTTTT; CDR3 protein: CASSQLIQAGETGELFF; J gene: TRBJ2-2; V gene: TRBV14; CDR3 length: 17; clone size: -; D gene: TRBD2
CDR3 DNA: TGTGCCAGCAGCGTAGGATGGAGTTCAGGGGAAGCTTTCTTT; CDR3 protein: CASSVGWSSGEAFF; J gene: TRBJ1-1; V gene: TRBV9; CDR3 length: 14; clone size: -; D gene: -
CDR3 DNA: TGTGCCAGCAGCCGCCGAGCGGGATCAACAGATACGCAGTATTTT; CDR3 protein: CASSRRAGSTDTQYF; J gene: TRBJ2-3; V gene: TRBV7-3; CDR3 length: 15; clone size: -; D gene: TRBD2
CDR3 DNA: TGTGCCAGCGAGGGGGCAGCGGGTGACTCCTACGAGCAGTACTTC; CDR3 protein: CASEGAAGDSYEQYF; J gene: TRBJ2-7; V gene: TRBV2; CDR3 length: 15; clone size: few; D gene: -
CDR3 DNA: TGTGCCAGCAGCAGACAGGGCGGGAATCAGCCCCAGCATTTT; CDR3 protein: CASSRQGGNQPQHF; J gene: TRBJ1-5; V gene: TRBV2; CDR3 length: 14; clone size: -; D gene: TRBD1
CDR3 DNA: TGTGCCAGCAGCTCGGACTACTACGAGCAGTACTTC; CDR3 protein: CASSSDYYEQYF; J gene: TRBJ2-7; V gene: TRBV7-9; CDR3 length: 12; clone size: -; D gene: -
CDR3 DNA: TGCGCCAGTATACAGGACAGGGGCCCTAGGGGGACCCAGTACTTC; CDR3 protein: CASIQDRGPRGTQYF; J gene: TRBJ2-5; V gene: TRBV5-1; CDR3 length: 15; clone size: once; D gene: TRBD1
CDR3 DNA: TGTGCCAGCAGCTTAGGACAGGGGGAGATCTACGAGCAGTACTTC; CDR3 protein: CASSLGQGEIYEQYF; J gene: TRBJ2-7; V gene: TRBV7-9; CDR3 length: 15; clone size: -; D gene: TRBD1
CDR3 DNA: TGTGCTAGTGGAGGACAGGGGGGATCCGGAAACACCATATATTTT; CDR3 protein: CASGGQGGSGNTIYF; J gene: TRBJ1-3; V gene: TRBV12-5; CDR3 length: 15; clone size: -; D gene: TRBD1
CDR3 DNA: TGTGCCAGCCTTCATACAGGGGACCCTAATGAAAAACTGTTTTTT; CDR3 protein: CASLHTGDPNEKLFF; J gene: TRBJ1-4; V gene: TRBV19; CDR3 length: 15; clone size: -; D gene: TRBD1
CDR3 DNA: TGTGCCAGCAGCCAAACTAGTGAGCAGTTCTTC; CDR3 protein: CASSQTSEQFF; J gene: TRBJ2-1; V gene: TRBV7-2; CDR3 length: 11; clone size: once; D gene: -
CDR3 DNA: TGTGCCAGCAGTGAAGGCGGTCAAGCCCAGCATTTT; CDR3 protein: CASSEGGQAQHF; J gene: TRBJ1-5; V gene: TRBV2; CDR3 length: 12; clone size: once; D gene: -
CDR3 DNA: TGTGCCAGCAGCCAAGACGGGGATCAGCCCCAGCATTTT; CDR3 protein: CASSQDGDQPQHF; J gene: TRBJ1-5; V gene: TRBV4-2; CDR3 length: 13; clone size: -; D gene: -
CDR3 DNA: TGTGCCAGCAGCTCGTGGGAGGGCACAGATACGCAGTATTTT; CDR3 protein: CASSSWEGTDTQYF; J gene: TRBJ2-3; V gene: TRBV7-6; CDR3 length: 14; clone size: -; D gene: -
CDR3 DNA: TGTGCCAGCAGTTCCTCGAGACACAGGGCTTTCTTT; CDR3 protein: CASSSSRHRAFF; J gene: TRBJ1-1; V gene: TRBV6-1; CDR3 length: 12; clone size: -; D gene: -
CDR3 DNA: TGCGCCAGCAGCTTGGCACGACAGGGTTGGGATGAGCAGTTCTTC; CDR3 protein: CASSLARQGWDEQFF; J gene: TRBJ2-1; V gene: TRBV5-1; CDR3 length: 15; clone size: few; D gene: TRBD1
CDR3 DNA: TGTGCCAGCAGCTTAGGGACAGGGGAAGTGGACGAGCAGTACTTC; CDR3 protein: CASSLGTGEVDEQYF; J gene: TRBJ2-7; V gene: TRBV7-2; CDR3 length: 15; clone size: -; D gene: TRBD1
CDR3 DNA: TGTGCCAGCAGCTTAGGAGGGTCTAGAACCGGGGAGCTGTTTTTT; CDR3 protein: CASSLGGSRTGELFF; J gene: TRBJ2-2; V gene: TRBV11-2; CDR3 length: 15; clone size: once; D gene: -
CDR3 DNA: TGCGCCAGCAGCCAAGATTTGGGACAGATAGCGGGAGGGCCAACCGGGGAGCTGTTTTTT; CDR3 protein: CASSQDLGQIAGGPTGELFF; J gene: TRBJ2-2; V gene: TRBV4-3; CDR3 length: 20; clone size: -; D gene: TRBD2
CDR3 DNA: TGCAGCGTTTCGGCTAATGAAAAACTGTTTTTT; CDR3 protein: CSVSANEKLFF; J gene: TRBJ1-4; V gene: TRBV29-1; CDR3 length: 11; clone size: -; D gene: -
CDR3 DNA: TGTGCCAGTAGTGGGGCTTACGAGCAGTACTTC; CDR3 protein: CASSGAYEQYF; J gene: TRBJ2-7; V gene: TRBV19; CDR3 length: 11; clone size: -; D gene: -
CDR3 DNA: TGTGCCAGCGCCCGGGACATAAACCCCTACTACGAGCAGTACTTC; CDR3 protein: CASARDINPYYEQYF; J gene: TRBJ2-7; V gene: TRBV9; CDR3 length: 15; clone size: -; D gene: -
CDR3 DNA: TGTGCCAGCAGCTTAGGACGGCGGGGGGAATTCGGGGAGCTGTTTTTT; CDR3 protein: CASSLGRRGEFGELFF; J gene: TRBJ2-2; V gene: TRBV5-4; CDR3 length: 16; clone size: -; D gene: TRBD2
CDR3 DNA: TGCGCCAGCAGCTTGCGGCCAGGGGGCGCCGGGGAGCTGTTTTTT; CDR3 protein: CASSLRPGGAGELFF; J gene: TRBJ2-2; V gene: TRBV5-1; CDR3 length: 15; clone size: -; D gene: TRBD1
CDR3 DNA: TGCGCCAGCAGCTTTCAGGGGGCTACAGATACGCAGTATTTT; CDR3 protein: CASSFQGATDTQYF; J gene: TRBJ2-3; V gene: TRBV5-1; CDR3 length: 14; clone size: -; D gene: TRBD1
CDR3 DNA: TGTGCCAGCAGCTTCGTGGGCGATCCCGAGACTGAAGCTTTCTTT; CDR3 protein: CASSFVGDPETEAFF; J gene: TRBJ1-1; V gene: TRBV9; CDR3 length: 15; clone size: -; D gene: -
CDR3 DNA: TGCGCCAGCAGCTTGCAGGCTAGCGGGGGTTACAATGAGCAGTTCTTC; CDR3 protein: CASSLQASGGYNEQFF; J gene: TRBJ2-1; V gene: TRBV5-1; CDR3 length: 16; clone size: -; D gene: TRBD2
CDR3 DNA: TGCGCCAGCAGTCAACGCGGACAGCCTGAGGACACAGATACGCAGTATTTT; CDR3 protein: CASSQRGQPEDTDTQYF; J gene: TRBJ2-3; V gene: TRBV23-1; CDR3 length: 17; clone size: few; D gene: -
CDR3 DNA: TGTGCCAGCAGCGCCGGGACAGGGGGCAGGGGGTATGGCTACACCTTC; CDR3 protein: CASSAGTGGRGYGYTF; J gene: TRBJ1-2; V gene: TRBV2; CDR3 length: 16; clone size: few; D gene: TRBD1
CDR3 DNA: TGTGCCAACTCAATTACAGGGAATCAGCCCCAGCATTTT; CDR3 protein: CANSITGNQPQHF; J gene: TRBJ1-5; V gene: TRBV16; CDR3 length: 13; clone size: -; D gene: -
CDR3 DNA: TGTGCCAGCGGGACAAACTACTACGAGCAGTACTTC; CDR3 protein: CASGTNYYEQYF; J gene: TRBJ2-7; V gene: TRBV6-5; CDR3 length: 12; clone size: -; D gene: -
CDR3 DNA: TGTGCCACCAGCGGCCTCCTACAGGGGGCAAGGAACTATGGCTACACCTTC; CDR3 protein: CATSGLLQGARNYGYTF; J gene: TRBJ1-2; V gene: TRBV15; CDR3 length: 17; clone size: -; D gene: TRBD1
CDR3 DNA: TGTGCCAGCAGGCCCAGGGTTACACCTTCCTACGAGCAGTACTTC; CDR3 protein: CASRPRVTPSYEQYF; J gene: TRBJ2-7; V gene: TRBV6-5; CDR3 length: 15; clone size: -; D gene: -
CDR3 DNA: TGTGCCAGCAGTTGGGGACAGGGCTACGAGCAGTACTTC; CDR3 protein: CASSWGQGYEQYF; J gene: TRBJ2-7; V gene: TRBV27; CDR3 length: 13; clone size: -; D gene: TRBD1
CDR3 DNA: TGTGCCAGTAGTATACAACAGGGGGCTTACGAGCAGTACTTC; CDR3 protein: CASSIQQGAYEQYF; J gene: TRBJ2-7; V gene: TRBV19; CDR3 length: 14; clone size: -; D gene: TRBD1
CDR3 DNA: TGTGCCAGCAACCTGCTTAGCGGGAGAAGGGGGAATGAGCAGTTCTTC; CDR3 protein: CASNLLSGRRGNEQFF; J gene: TRBJ2-1; V gene: TRBV6-6; CDR3 length: 16; clone size: once; D gene: TRBD2
CDR3 DNA: TGTGCCAGCAGCCCGAAGCAGGGGACGTCGGCGCAGTATTTT; CDR3 protein: CASSPKQGTSAQYF; J gene: TRBJ2-3; V gene: TRBV7-9; CDR3 length: 14; clone size: once; D gene: -
CDR3 DNA: TGTGCCAGCAGTGAGCGGACAGGGGGAGATCAGCCCCAGCATTTT; CDR3 protein: CASSERTGGDQPQHF; J gene: TRBJ1-5; V gene: TRBV2; CDR3 length: 15; clone size: -; D gene: TRBD1
CDR3 DNA: TGTGCCACCAGCAGAGATCGGGTGGTCCCCTATGGCTACACCTTC; CDR3 protein: CATSRDRVVPYGYTF; J gene: TRBJ1-2; V gene: TRBV15; CDR3 length: 15; clone size: -; D gene: -
CDR3 DNA: TGTGCCAGTAGTACCCGGACAGGGTTGAACACTGAAGCTTTCTTT; CDR3 protein: CASSTRTGLNTEAFF; J gene: TRBJ1-1; V gene: TRBV19; CDR3 length: 15; clone size: few; D gene: TRBD1
CDR3 DNA: TGCGCCAGCAGCCAAGATCAAGGGCAGGGAGGATCACCCCTCCACTTT; CDR3 protein: CASSQDQGQGGSPLHF; J gene: TRBJ1-6; V gene: TRBV4-3; CDR3 length: 16; clone size: -; D gene: -
CDR3 DNA: TGTGCCAGCAGCTCGGGACAGGGTGGCTACACCTTC; CDR3 protein: CASSSGQGGYTF; J gene: TRBJ1-2; V gene: TRBV7-2; CDR3 length: 12; clone size: -; D gene: TRBD1
CDR3 DNA: TGTGCCAGCCCCCTACCCGCCACAGGGCACCCATATCAGCCCCAGCATTTT; CDR3 protein: CASPLPATGHPYQPQHF; J gene: TRBJ1-5; V gene: TRBV19; CDR3 length: 17; clone size: -; D gene: -
CDR3 DNA: TGTGCCAGCAGCTTAGTGGGCGGGATTCAAGAGACCCAGTACTTC; CDR3 protein: CASSLVGGIQETQYF; J gene: TRBJ2-5; V gene: TRBV7-7; CDR3 length: 15; clone size: once; D gene: -
CDR3 DNA: TGTGCCAGCAGTTCCGGACAGGGTCATGAGCAGTTCTTC; CDR3 protein: CASSSGQGHEQFF; J gene: TRBJ2-1; V gene: TRBV6-6; CDR3 length: 13; clone size: -; D gene: TRBD1
CDR3 DNA: TGTGCCAGCAGCGTAGCCCTCGCCAGGGTGGAAAATGAGCAGTTCTTC; CDR3 protein: CASSVALARVENEQFF; J gene: TRBJ2-1; V gene: TRBV9; CDR3 length: 16; clone size: once; D gene: -
CDR3 DNA: TGTGCCAGCAGCAAGTGGGCCCCCAGCCAGCCCCAGCATTTT; CDR3 protein: CASSKWAPSQPQHF; J gene: TRBJ1-5; V gene: TRBV7-7; CDR3 length: 14; clone size: -; D gene: -
CDR3 DNA: TGTGCCAGCAGCTTCTTCGGACTCAACACCGGGGAGCTGTTTTTT; CDR3 protein: CASSFFGLNTGELFF; J gene: TRBJ2-2; V gene: TRBV7-8; CDR3 length: 15; clone size: -; D gene: -
CDR3 DNA: TGCGCCAGCGGTCAGAAGGGACTAGCCCAACCCTTCCCTTCGAACACCGGGGAGCTGTTTTTT; CDR3 protein: CASGQKGLAQPFPSNTGELFF; J gene: TRBJ2-2; V gene: TRBV4-1; CDR3 length: 21; clone size: -; D gene: TRBD2
CDR3 DNA: TGTGCCAGCAGTTCTGGGGGGGTCGCTACTAACTATGGCTACACCTTC; CDR3 protein: CASSSGGVATNYGYTF; J gene: TRBJ1-2; V gene: TRBV6-5; CDR3 length: 16; clone size: few; D gene: -
CDR3 DNA: TGTGCCAGCAGTTACTATGGCAACACTGAAGCTTTCTTT; CDR3 protein: CASSYYGNTEAFF; J gene: TRBJ1-1; V gene: TRBV6-6; CDR3 length: 13; clone size: -; D gene: -
CDR3 DNA: TGTGCCAGCGCCCCCGGGACTAGCGGGAGCCGGGAGCAGTACTTC; CDR3 protein: CASAPGTSGSREQYF; J gene: TRBJ2-7; V gene: TRBV6-5; CDR3 length: 15; clone size: few; D gene: TRBD2
CDR3 DNA: TGTGCCAGCAGCTTGTTCCTAGCGGGATTTCCTGATACGCAGTATTTT; CDR3 protein: CASSLFLAGFPDTQYF; J gene: TRBJ2-3; V gene: TRBV5-8; CDR3 length: 16; clone size: -; D gene: TRBD2
CDR3 DNA: TGCGCCAGCAGCCCGGGACTGGCGGGGGGTTTCACAGATACGCAGTATTTT; CDR3 protein: CASSPGLAGGFTDTQYF; J gene: TRBJ2-3; V gene: TRBV5-1; CDR3 length: 17; clone size: -; D gene: TRBD2
CDR3 DNA: TGCGCCAGCAGCCTGTGGACTAGCGGCAATGAGCAGTTCTTC; CDR3 protein: CASSLWTSGNEQFF; J gene: TRBJ2-1; V gene: TRBV5-4; CDR3 length: 14; clone size: few; D gene: TRBD2